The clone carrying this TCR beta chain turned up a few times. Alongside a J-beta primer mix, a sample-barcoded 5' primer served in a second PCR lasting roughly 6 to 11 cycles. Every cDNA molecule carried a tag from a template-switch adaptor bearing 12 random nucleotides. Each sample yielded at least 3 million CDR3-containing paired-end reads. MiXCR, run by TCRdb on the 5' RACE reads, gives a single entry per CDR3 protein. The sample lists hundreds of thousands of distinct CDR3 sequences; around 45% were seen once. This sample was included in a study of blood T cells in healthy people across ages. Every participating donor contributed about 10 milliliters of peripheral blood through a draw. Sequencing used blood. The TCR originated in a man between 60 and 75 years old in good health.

The CDR3 nucleotides read TGTGCCAGCAGTTATCTGAGCGGGGGGGCGGGTGAGCAGTTCTTC. Encoded protein: CASSYLSGGAGEQFF. This rearrangement joins TRBV12-3 or TRBV12-4 to TRBJ2-1, with 10 bases aligning to TRBD2. The CDR3 loop spans 15 amino acids. V dropped 4 bases and J dropped 9; count of bases not matched to a gene: 9.